A single sample is the source of the 7 T cell receptor beta chains below, sequenced in a study of identifying expanded T cells in peripheral blood. Produced via immunoSEQ multiplex PCR; TCRdb's table is partial and in-frame only. This repertoire shows just under 65,000 clones, 87% found once; its top ten account for around 4.7%. The material sequenced was blood. Receptor source: a person aged 18 to 70 in good health.

This sequence joins TRBV7-2 and TRBJ2-7; 10 positions match TRBD1. CDR1 and CDR2 from the germline V gene are SGHTA and FQGNSA. Losses at the gene ends were 4 bases for V and 4 bases for J; bases not matched to a gene: 4. This CDR3 contains 14 residues. The CDR3 here is CASSSGQGRYEQYF. DNA for the CDR3: TGTGCCAGCAGCTCGGGACAGGGGAGATACGAGCAGTACTTC.

The rearrangement joins TRBV5-1 to TRBJ2-3, with a weak D call TRBD2 (6 bases). Germline values: CDR1 SGHRS, CDR2 YFSETQ. The V end was cut by 4 bases, the J end by 4 bases, with 13 bases between. The CDR3 consists of 14 residues. CDR3 in DNA: TGCGCCAGCAGCCCCGGGACTGCTTCAGATACGCAGTATTTT. Amino acid sequence: CASSPGTASDTQYF. Full variable domain (rest looked up from reference TRBV5-1 and TRBJ2-3): KAGVTQTPRYLIKTRGQQVTLSCSPISGHRSVSWYQQTPGQGLQFLFEYFSETQRNKGNFPGRFSGRQFSNSRSEMNVSTLELGDSALYLCASSPGTASDTQYFGPGTRLTVL.

The chain uses TRBV28 and TRBJ1-1, with 7 nucleotides matching TRBD1. The germline V gene encodes CDR1 MDHEN and CDR2 SYDVKM. V gave up 6 bases and J gave up 1 base; unmatched junction bases: 8. The CDR3 loop spans 15 amino acids. CDR3: CASSLPGGGNTEAFF. The DNA for the CDR3 is TGTGCCAGCAGCTTACCAGGGGGGGGGAACACTGAAGCTTTCTTT.

This sequence joins TRBV6-5 and TRBJ1-3; unclear D gene. Germline V lookup: CDR1 MNHEY, CDR2 SVGAGI. V gave up 6 bases and J gave up 2 bases, with 14 bases separating them. The CDR3 spans 15 residues. The CDR3 loop is CASSPGLSPGNTIYF. The CDR3 DNA is TGTGCCAGCAGCCCCGGGCTCTCACCTGGAAACACCATATATTTT.

The chain couples TRBV28 to TRBJ2-1; D not resolved. The CDR3 totals 13 residues. Germline V CDR1 and CDR2: MDHEN, SYDVKM. The V gene lost 5 bases and the J gene lost 4 bases, with 9 bases spanning the gap. The CDR3 loop reads CASSPPGYNEQFF. CDR3 nucleotide sequence: TGTGCCAGCAGTCCCCCTGGGTACAATGAGCAGTTCTTC.

The chain recombines TRBV5-4 with TRBJ1-2; D is uncertain. This CDR3 is 14 amino acids long. The germline V and J ends were trimmed by 0 bases and 4 bases, with 10 bases remaining between them. The germline V gene encodes CDR1 SGHNT and CDR2 YYREEE (reference sequence). The CDR3 DNA is TGTGCCAGCAGCTTGGAACACCGAAGCTATGGCTACACCTTC. Protein: CASSLEHRSYGYTF.

The rearrangement uses TRBV19 and TRBJ1-1; D may be TRBD1 (5 bases). V was pared by 4 bases and J by 4 bases, with 13 bases between. The length of the CDR3 is 14 residues. In germline, CDR1 is LNHDA, CDR2 SQIVND (reference sequence). The CDR3 bases are TGTGCCAGTAGTAGCAGGGTTGGGGGCACTGAAGCTTTCTTT. This translates into CASSSRVGGTEAFF.